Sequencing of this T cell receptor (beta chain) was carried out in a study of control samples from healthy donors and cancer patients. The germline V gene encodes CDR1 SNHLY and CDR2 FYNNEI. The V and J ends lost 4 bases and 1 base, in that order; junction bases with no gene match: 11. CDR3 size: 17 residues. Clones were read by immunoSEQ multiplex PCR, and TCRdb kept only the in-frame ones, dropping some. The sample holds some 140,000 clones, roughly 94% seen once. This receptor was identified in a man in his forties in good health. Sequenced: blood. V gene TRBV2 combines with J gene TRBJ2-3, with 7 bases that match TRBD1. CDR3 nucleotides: TGTGCCAGCAGTGCTACCCCCGGACAGGAGCGCACAGATACGCAGTATTTT. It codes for CASSATPGQERTDTQYF.